This TCR beta chain is from a study of T cell clonotyping in hematopoietic cell transplantation. TCRdb's copy holds only in-frame clones and misses some; the assay was immunoSEQ multiplex PCR. The table lists about 7,100 clones, 95% to 99% of them singletons, with just under 0.65% in the top ten. Regarding the study as a whole: Pathologically expanded recipient clonotypes increased progressively from day 30 to day 180 as diversity fell.

Only one count was recorded for this clone. Its antigen is unknown. The sequences come from PBMCs, collected 30 days after allogeneic stem cell transplant. This clonotype originated in a male patient aged 55 to 70 who had an allogeneic stem cell transplant from a related donor, so the T cells may come from the graft donor. Some clones in this sample may be carry-over from other donors' samples.

This chain's CDR3 is CASRDVGGYTF. The DNA for the CDR3 is TGTGCCAGCAGAGACGTTGGGGGCTACACCTTC. The chain links TRBV6-6 to TRBJ1-2; D not resolved. In germline, CDR1 is MNHNY, CDR2 SVGAGI (reference sequence). This CDR3 comprises 11 residues. Trimming stripped 6 bases from V and 8 bases from J, with 10 bases between.